This T cell receptor (beta chain) was identified during a study of cytomegalovirus exposure and HLA in healthy donors. Whole-study context: Researchers previously reported finding 90 million to 130 million unique TCR beta sequences from about 200 million T cells. Some 85 million unique TCRs, all from HLA-typed donors, were included in an early release of the data.

PCR used 60 Vbeta primers and 13 Jbeta primers. The assay was immunoSEQ multiplex PCR, and TCRdb's table has in-frame clones only and misses some. The sample has just over 200,000 clones; about 81% are singletons. This CDR3 is 16 amino acids long. V was clipped by 5 bases and J by 1 base; unmatched bases: 2. Germline values: CDR1 LNHDA, CDR2 SQIVND (reference sequence). This clone came up a few times. Antigen specificity is unknown. Notes on the study in general: When analyzed later, the rates of TCR association showed variation by HLA locus, with DRB1 the most and HLA-C the fewest. Per a later analysis, HLA-associated TCR beta chains showed more clonal expansion than other, equally common TCR beta chains.

This clonotype originated in a woman aged 35 to 49 in good health and CMV-seronegative. Material for sequencing was PBMCs. The V gene is TRBV19, the J gene TRBJ2-4, with 13 positions matching TRBD2. CDR3 region: CASSAGLAGAKNIQYF. The CDR3 DNA is TGTGCCAGTAGTGCGGGACTAGCGGGGGCCAAAAACATTCAGTACTTC.